This T cell receptor (beta chain) emerged from a study of blood T cell repertoires in COVID-19. Study information: The United States, Italy and Spain provided the acute and convalescent COVID-19 samples.

Measured with immunoSEQ multiplex PCR; TCRdb has only the in-frame clones, and not every one. The table shows about 87,000 clones, with 70% to 90% occurring only once. This clone came up once. The TCR originated in a human donor with acute or convalescent COVID-19. The donor label of this sample is uncertain. Sample: peripheral blood.

CDR3 protein: CASSYRGGSNYGYTF. As DNA, the CDR3 is TGTGCCAGCAGCTACCGTGGCGGCTCGAACTATGGCTACACCTTC. The chain recombines TRBV6-5 with TRBJ1-2; D not resolved. Trimming cost V 6 bases and J 2 bases, with 16 bases left between them. Germline values: CDR1 MNHEY, CDR2 SVGAGI. CDR3 length: 15 residues.